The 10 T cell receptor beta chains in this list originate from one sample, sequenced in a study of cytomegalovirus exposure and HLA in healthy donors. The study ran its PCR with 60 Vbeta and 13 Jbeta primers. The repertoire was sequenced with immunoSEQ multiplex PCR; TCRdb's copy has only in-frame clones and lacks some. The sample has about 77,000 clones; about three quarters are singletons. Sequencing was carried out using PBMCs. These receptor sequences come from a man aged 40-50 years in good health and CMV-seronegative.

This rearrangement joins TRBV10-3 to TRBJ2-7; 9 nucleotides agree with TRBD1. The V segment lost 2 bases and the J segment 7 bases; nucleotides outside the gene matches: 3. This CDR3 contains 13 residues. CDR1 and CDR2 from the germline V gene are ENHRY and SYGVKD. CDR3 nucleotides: TGTGCCATCAGTGAGCGGACAGGGGAGGAGCAGTACTTC. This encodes CAISERTGEEQYF.

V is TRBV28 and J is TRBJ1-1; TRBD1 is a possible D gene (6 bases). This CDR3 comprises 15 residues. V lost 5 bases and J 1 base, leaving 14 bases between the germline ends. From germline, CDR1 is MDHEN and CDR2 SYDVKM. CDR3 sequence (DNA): TGTGCCAGCAGTACTTGGACGGGACAGAACACTGAAGCTTTCTTT. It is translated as CASSTWTGQNTEAFF.

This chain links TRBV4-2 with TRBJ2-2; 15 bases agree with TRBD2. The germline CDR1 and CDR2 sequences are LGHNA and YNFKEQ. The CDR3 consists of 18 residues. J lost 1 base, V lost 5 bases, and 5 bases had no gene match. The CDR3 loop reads CASSEWGLAGGNTGELFF. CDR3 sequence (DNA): TGTGCCAGCAGCGAATGGGGACTAGCGGGAGGGAACACCGGGGAGCTGTTTTTT.

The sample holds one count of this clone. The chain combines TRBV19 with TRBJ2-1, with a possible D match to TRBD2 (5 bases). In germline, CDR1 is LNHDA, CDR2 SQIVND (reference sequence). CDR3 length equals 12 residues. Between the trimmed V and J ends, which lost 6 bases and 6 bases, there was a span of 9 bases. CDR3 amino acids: CASSRTVNEQFF. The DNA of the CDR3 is TGTGCCAGTAGCAGGACTGTCAATGAGCAGTTCTTC.

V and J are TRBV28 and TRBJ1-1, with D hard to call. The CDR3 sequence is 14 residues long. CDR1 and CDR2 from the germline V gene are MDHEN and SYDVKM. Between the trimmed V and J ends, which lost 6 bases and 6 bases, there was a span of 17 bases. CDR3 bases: TGTGCCAGCAGGCCGACCAACGGGAGGGCTGAAGCTTTCTTT. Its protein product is CASRPTNGRAEAFF. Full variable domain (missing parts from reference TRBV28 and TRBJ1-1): DVKVTQSSRYLVKRTGEKVFLECVQDMDHENMFWYRQDPGLGLRLIYFSYDVKMKEKGDIPEGYSVSREKKERFSLILESASTNQTSMYLCASRPTNGRAEAFFGQGTRLTVV.

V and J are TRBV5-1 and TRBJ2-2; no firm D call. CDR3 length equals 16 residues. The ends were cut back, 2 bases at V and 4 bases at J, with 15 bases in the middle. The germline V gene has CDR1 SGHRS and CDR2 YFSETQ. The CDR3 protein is CASSFPRDTPTGELFF. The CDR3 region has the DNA TGCGCCAGCAGCTTTCCCAGAGACACCCCCACCGGGGAGCTGTTTTTT.

As DNA, the CDR3 is TGTGCCAGCCACAGTTCTGACAGGGTGCCGGGTGGCTACACCTTC. This codes for CASHSSDRVPGGYTF. V gene TRBV28 combines with J gene TRBJ1-2; 7 positions agree with TRBD1. The V and J ends lost 8 bases and 7 bases, in that order; junction bases with no gene match: 16. CDR3 size: 15 residues. Germline-derived CDR1 and CDR2 are MDHEN and SYDVKM.

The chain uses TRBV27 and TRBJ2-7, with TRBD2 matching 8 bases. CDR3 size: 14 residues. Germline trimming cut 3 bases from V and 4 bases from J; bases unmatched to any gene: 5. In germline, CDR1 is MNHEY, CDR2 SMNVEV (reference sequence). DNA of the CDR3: TGTGCCAGCAGTTTTAGAGCGGGAGTGTACGAGCAGTACTTC. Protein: CASSFRAGVYEQYF.

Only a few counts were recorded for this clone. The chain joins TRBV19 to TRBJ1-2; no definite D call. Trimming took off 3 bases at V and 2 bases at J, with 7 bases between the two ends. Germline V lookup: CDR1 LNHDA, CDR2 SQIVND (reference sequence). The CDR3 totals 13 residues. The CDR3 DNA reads TGTGCCAGTAGTATTTCAGTAAACTATGGCTACACCTTC. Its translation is CASSISVNYGYTF.

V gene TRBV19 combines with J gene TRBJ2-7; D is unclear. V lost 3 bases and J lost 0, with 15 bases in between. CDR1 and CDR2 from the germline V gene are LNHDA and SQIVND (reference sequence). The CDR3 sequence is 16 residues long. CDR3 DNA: TGTGCCAGTAGTATCGACCCAGGCTTGAGCTCCTACGAGCAGTACTTC. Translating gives CASSIDPGLSSYEQYF. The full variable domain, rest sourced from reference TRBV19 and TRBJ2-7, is DGGITQSPKYLFRKEGQNVTLSCEQNLNHDAMYWYRQDPGQGLRLIYYSQIVNDFQKGDIAEGYSVSREKKESFPLTVTSAQKNPTAFYLCASSIDPGLSSYEQYFGPGTRLTVT.